This record covers a single TCR beta chain. No antigen is known for it. Sampled blood was obtained at baseline, cycle 4 day 1, and cycle 7 day 1. The entry originates in a study of OX40 agonist ivuxolimab in advanced cancers. Study-wide context: Six ivuxolimab dose levels, 0.01 to 10 mg/kg, were given intravenously every 2 weeks. Eligibility admitted prior anti-PD-1, anti-PD-L1 or anti-CTLA-4 therapy; roughly 37% had some. Study-wide points: No determination was made of the antigen specificity of the expanded peripheral T cells.

Sequenced by immunoSEQ multiplex PCR; TCRdb stores in-frame clones only, minus some. This sample has more than 70,000 clones, with more than 80% found just once. The V and J ends lost 5 bases and 0 bases, in that order; junction bases with no gene match: 3. The CDR3 sequence is 16 residues long. Germline assignment: CDR1 SGHNT and CDR2 YENEEA. J is TRBJ2-6 and V is TRBV11-3; 8 bases align to TRBD1. The specimen comprised CD4+ or CD8+ T cells sorted from blood, sampled in a trial of the OX40 agonist ivuxolimab. This clonotype originated in an adult with an advanced solid tumor such as melanoma, head and neck, liver or kidney cancer. The CDR3 loop reads CASSNDRGSGANVLTF. CDR3 nucleotide sequence: TGTGCCAGCAGCAACGACAGGGGCTCTGGGGCCAACGTCCTGACTTTC.